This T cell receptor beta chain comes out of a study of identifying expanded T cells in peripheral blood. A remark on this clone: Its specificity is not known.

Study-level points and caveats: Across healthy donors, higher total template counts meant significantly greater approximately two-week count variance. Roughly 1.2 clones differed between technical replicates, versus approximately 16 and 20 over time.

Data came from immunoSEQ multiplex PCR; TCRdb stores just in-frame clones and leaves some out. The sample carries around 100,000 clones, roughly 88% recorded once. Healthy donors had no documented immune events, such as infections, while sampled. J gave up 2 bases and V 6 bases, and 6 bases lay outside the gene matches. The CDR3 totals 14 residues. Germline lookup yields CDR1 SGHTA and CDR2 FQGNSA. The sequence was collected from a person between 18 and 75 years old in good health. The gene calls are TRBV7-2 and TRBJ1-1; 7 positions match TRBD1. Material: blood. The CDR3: CASSRGQTNTEAFF. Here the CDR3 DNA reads TGTGCCAGCAGTCGGGGACAGACCAACACTGAAGCTTTCTTT.